This T cell receptor beta chain is drawn from a study of cytomegalovirus exposure and HLA in healthy donors. This table comes from immunoSEQ multiplex PCR, and its TCRdb copy is limited to in-frame clones, with some not included. This repertoire shows under 200,000 clones, 86% found once; its top ten account for 2% to 2.5%. Germline lookup yields CDR1 MNHEY and CDR2 SMNVEV (reference sequence). The CDR3 runs to 14 residues. J was trimmed by 4 bases and V by 2 bases; bases with no gene match: 5. In its sample, this clone was seen a few times. This sequence joins TRBV27 and TRBJ2-7, with 7 bases matching TRBD1. This TCR was recovered from a woman in her late teens or twenties in good health and CMV-seronegative. Input material: PBMCs. CDR3 region: CASSLNRGSYEQYF. The CDR3 DNA is TGTGCCAGCAGTTTAAACAGGGGCTCTTACGAGCAGTACTTC.